This TCR beta chain was retrieved from a study of blood T cell repertoires in COVID-19. Recruits, aged roughly 18 to 90 years, lived in 24 US areas. This CDR3 region has 14 residues. CDR1 and CDR2 from the germline V gene are MDHEN and SYDVKM. In the authors' methods: Reference gene primer amplification in the assay estimated nucleated cell counts. Libraries were prepared by immunoSEQ multiplex PCR; TCRdb keeps only in-frame clonotypes and omits some of them. That table furnishes V, J and clone size, whereas the DNA furnished D and trimming. Here the sample spans roughly 300,000 clones, approximately 91% being singletons.

The origin of this receptor is a woman aged 40 to 49 with acute COVID-19. The chain couples TRBV28 to TRBJ1-6; 9 bases are a match to TRBD1. Sequenced material: PBMCs or T cells enriched from blood (not recorded which). Here the CDR3 DNA reads TGTGCTACTTACGGCGGACAGGGGAATTCACCCCTCCACTTT. It encodes CATYGGQGNSPLHF. Together with reference TRBV28 and TRBJ1-6, the CDR3 gives the full variable domain: DVKVTQSSRYLVKRTGEKVFLECVQDMDHENMFWYRQDPGLGLRLIYFSYDVKMKEKGDIPEGYSVSREKKERFSLILESASTNQTSMYLCATYGGQGNSPLHFGNGTRLTVT.